The 9 T cell receptor beta chains reported below all come from one sample, sequenced in a study of blood T cell repertoires in COVID-19. Sequencing was performed with immunoSEQ multiplex PCR; in TCRdb, only in-frame clones are kept and a portion is missing. The sample lists about 150,000 clones; about 88% were seen once. Sequencing used peripheral blood. Receptor source: a human donor with COVID-19, enrolled during active disease. The donor label of this sample is uncertain.

For this clone: Other DNA sequences in the same sample also yield this CDR3. The gene calls are TRBV5-1 and TRBJ1-5; D is undetermined. The V gene's germline CDR1 is SGHRS and CDR2 YFSETQ. The length of the CDR3 is 14 residues. The V end lost 5 bases, the J end lost 7 bases, and 16 bases lay between the germline ends. The CDR3 DNA is TGCGCCAGCAGTTTAGGCGGAAGTGGCCAGCCCCAGCATTTT. Amino acid sequence: CASSLGGSGQPQHF.

The rearrangement joins TRBV6-5 to TRBJ1-5; 9 bases map to TRBD1. This CDR3 contains 14 residues. Germline V gene sequence: CDR1 MNHEY, CDR2 SVGAGI. Losses at the gene ends were 8 bases for V and 4 bases for J; bases not matched to a gene: 6. CDR3 region: CASGKQGANQPQHF. The DNA of the CDR3 is TGTGCCAGCGGCAAACAGGGGGCTAATCAGCCCCAGCATTTT.

V gene TRBV5-1 combines with J gene TRBJ1-3; 7 bases are a match to TRBD1. The germline CDR1 and CDR2 sequences are SGHRS and YFSETQ. Trimming took 4 bases from V and 7 from J; bases not matched to a gene: 5. The CDR3 runs to 13 residues. CDR3 sequence reads: CASSAAGGNTIYF. CDR3 sequence (DNA): TGCGCCAGCAGCGCGGCAGGGGGTAACACCATATATTTT.

V usage is TRBV2 and J usage is TRBJ1-2; D is ambiguous. The CDR3 contains 14 residues. The germline V gene encodes CDR1 SNHLY and CDR2 FYNNEI. V lost 0 bases and J 4 bases, leaving 9 bases between the germline ends. The CDR3 coding sequence is TGTGCCAGCAGTGAAGCGCTTCAGTCCTATGGCTACACCTTC. This codes for CASSEALQSYGYTF.

CDR3 sequence reads: CASSQEGGGQTYEQYF. The CDR3 region has the DNA TGCGCCAGCAGCCAAGAGGGGGGAGGGCAGACCTACGAGCAGTACTTC. The chain is built from TRBV4-1 and TRBJ2-7, with 7 bases aligning to TRBD2. Germline trimming cut 0 bases from V and 2 bases from J; bases unmatched to any gene: 7. The CDR3 consists of 16 residues. From germline, CDR1 is MGHRA and CDR2 YSYEKL.

V and J are TRBV5-4 and TRBJ2-7; maybe TRBD1 (5 bases). The CDR3 runs to 15 residues. V was cut by 4 bases and J by 0 bases, with 14 bases left in between. Germline CDR1 SGHNT, CDR2 YYREEE (reference sequence). CDR3 in amino acids: CASSLGHVGSYEQYF. DNA for the CDR3: TGTGCCAGCAGCCTCGGACATGTGGGCTCCTACGAGCAGTACTTC.

This chain joins TRBV7-3 and TRBJ2-3, with TRBD1 identical over 9 bases. The CDR3 is made up of 14 amino acids. V shed 3 bases, J shed 4 bases, and the junction held 2 bases outside the gene matches. Germline values: CDR1 SGHTA, CDR2 FQGTGA. CDR3 in DNA: TGTGCCAGCAGCTTCGGGACAGGGTCAGATACGCAGTATTTT. This gives the protein CASSFGTGSDTQYF.

V usage is TRBV6-5 and J usage is TRBJ1-2; TRBD1 matches at 7 bases. CDR3 length equals 14 residues. Germline-derived CDR1 and CDR2 are MNHEY and SVGAGI. V lost 6 bases, J lost 4 bases, and 8 bases stayed unmatched. CDR3 DNA: TGTGCCAGCAGAGCCCTCAGGGGGGCCTATGGCTACACCTTC. It is translated as CASRALRGAYGYTF.

The chain uses TRBV30 and TRBJ1-3; D gene ambiguous. V lost 4 bases and J lost 2, with 18 bases in between. Germline CDR1 GTSNPN, CDR2 SVGIG (reference sequence). The CDR3 totals 16 residues. The CDR3 region is CAWTILGGSPGNTIYF. The DNA of the CDR3 is TGTGCCTGGACCATCTTAGGAGGCAGCCCTGGAAACACCATATATTTT.